This TCR beta chain is from a study of T cell clones after liver transplantation. Study overall: Pre-transplant mixed lymphocyte reactions yielded third-party-reactive TCRbeta sequences as comparators for graft-donor-reactive sequences. Samples came pre-transplant, pre-randomization before withdrawal, and post-randomization after withdrawal ended.

This clone was seen a few times. The germline gives CDR1 SGHVS, CDR2 FQNEAQ. The V and J ends lost 7 bases and 7 bases respectively, with 17 bases between them. This CDR3 is 14 amino acids long. The table came from immunoSEQ multiplex PCR; TCRdb's copy has only in-frame clones and leaves some out. Here the sample spans 9,200 or so clones, approximately 80% being singletons. This TCR was sampled from a human patient who received a liver transplant. Some T cells may be graft donor cells. The starting material was CD8+ T cells from blood, obtained at the 22-month timepoint. The chain carries TRBV7-8 and TRBJ1-5; D is ambiguous. CDR3 in DNA: TGTGCCAGCACCCCAGGCCCGGGAGCACAGCCCCAGCATTTT. It codes for CASTPGPGAQPQHF.